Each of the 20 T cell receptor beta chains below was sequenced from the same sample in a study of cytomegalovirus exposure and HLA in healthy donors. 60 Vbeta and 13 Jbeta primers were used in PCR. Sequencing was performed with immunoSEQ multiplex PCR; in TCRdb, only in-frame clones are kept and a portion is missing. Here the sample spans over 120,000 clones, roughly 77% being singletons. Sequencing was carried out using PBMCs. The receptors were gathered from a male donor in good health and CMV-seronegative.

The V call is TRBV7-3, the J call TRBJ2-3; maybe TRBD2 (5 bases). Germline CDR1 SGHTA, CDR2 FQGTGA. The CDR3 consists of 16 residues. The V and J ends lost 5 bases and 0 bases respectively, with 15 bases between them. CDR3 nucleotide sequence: TGTGCCAGCAGCCCCCACGTAGCGACTAGCACAGATACGCAGTATTTT. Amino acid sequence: CASSPHVATSTDTQYF.

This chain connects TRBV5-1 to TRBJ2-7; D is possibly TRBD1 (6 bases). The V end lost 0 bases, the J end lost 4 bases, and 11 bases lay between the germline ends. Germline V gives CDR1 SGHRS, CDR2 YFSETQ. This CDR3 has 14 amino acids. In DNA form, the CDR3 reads TGCGCCAGCAGCTTGGACAGGGCGATATACGAGCAGTACTTC. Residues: CASSLDRAIYEQYF.

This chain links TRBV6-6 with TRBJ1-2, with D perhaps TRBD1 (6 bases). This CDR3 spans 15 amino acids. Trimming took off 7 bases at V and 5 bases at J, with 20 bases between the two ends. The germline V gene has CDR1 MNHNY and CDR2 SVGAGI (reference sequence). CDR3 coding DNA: TGTGCCAGCACTAACAAGGTGTTAGGGGGTTATGGCTACACCTTC. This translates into CASTNKVLGGYGYTF.

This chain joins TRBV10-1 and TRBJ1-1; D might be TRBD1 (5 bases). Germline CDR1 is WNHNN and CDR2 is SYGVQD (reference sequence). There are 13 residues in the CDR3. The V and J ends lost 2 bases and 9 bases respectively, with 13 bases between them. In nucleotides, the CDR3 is TGCGCCAGCAGTGAGACGACAGACCATCAAGCTTTCTTT. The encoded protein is CASSETTDHQAFF.

The CDR3 here is CASSARTGLYEQYF. For the CDR3, the DNA is TGTGCCAGCTCAGCCCGGACAGGGCTCTACGAGCAGTACTTC. The chain carries TRBV18 and TRBJ2-7, with 8 bases fitting TRBD1. Germline CDR1 is KGHSH and CDR2 is LQKENI. This CDR3 has 14 amino acids. V lost 5 bases and J lost 3; bases outside the gene matches: 6. The whole variable domain, remainder taken from reference TRBV18 and TRBJ2-7, is NAGVMQNPRHLVRRRGQEARLRCSPMKGHSHVYWYRQLPEEGLKFMVYLQKENIIDESGMPKERFSAEFPKEGPSILRIQQVVRGDSAAYFCASSARTGLYEQYFGPGTRLTVT.

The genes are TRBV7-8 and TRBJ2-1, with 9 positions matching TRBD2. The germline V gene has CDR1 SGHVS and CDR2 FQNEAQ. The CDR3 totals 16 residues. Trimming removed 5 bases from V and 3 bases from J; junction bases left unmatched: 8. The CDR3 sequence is CASSNRGAGGYNEQFF. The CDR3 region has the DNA TGTGCCAGCAGCAATCGAGGAGCGGGAGGCTACAATGAGCAGTTCTTC.

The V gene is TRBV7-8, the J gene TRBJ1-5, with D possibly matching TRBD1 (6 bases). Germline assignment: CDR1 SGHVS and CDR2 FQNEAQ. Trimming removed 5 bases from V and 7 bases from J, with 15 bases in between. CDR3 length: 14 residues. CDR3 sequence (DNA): TGTGCCAGCAGCGTACAGGGAATGGGGCAGCCCCAGCATTTT. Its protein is CASSVQGMGQPQHF.

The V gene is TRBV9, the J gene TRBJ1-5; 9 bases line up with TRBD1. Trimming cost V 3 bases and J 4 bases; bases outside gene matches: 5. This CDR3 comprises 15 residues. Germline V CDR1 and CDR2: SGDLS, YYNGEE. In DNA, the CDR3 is TGTGCCAGCAGCGCCCCCGGGACAGGGAATCAGCCCCAGCATTTT. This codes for CASSAPGTGNQPQHF.

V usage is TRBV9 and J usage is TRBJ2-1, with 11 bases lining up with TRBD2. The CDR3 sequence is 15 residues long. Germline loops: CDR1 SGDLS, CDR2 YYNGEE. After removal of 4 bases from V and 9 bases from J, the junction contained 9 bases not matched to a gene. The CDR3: CASSTLAGTSGEQFF. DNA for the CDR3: TGTGCCAGCAGCACCCTAGCCGGGACTAGCGGTGAGCAGTTCTTC.

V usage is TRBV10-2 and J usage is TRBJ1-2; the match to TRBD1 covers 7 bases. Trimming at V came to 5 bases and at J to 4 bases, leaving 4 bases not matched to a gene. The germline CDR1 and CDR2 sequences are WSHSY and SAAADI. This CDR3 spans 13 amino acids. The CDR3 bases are TGCGCCAGCAGTCCTACAGGGGCCTATGGCTACACCTTC. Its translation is CASSPTGAYGYTF.

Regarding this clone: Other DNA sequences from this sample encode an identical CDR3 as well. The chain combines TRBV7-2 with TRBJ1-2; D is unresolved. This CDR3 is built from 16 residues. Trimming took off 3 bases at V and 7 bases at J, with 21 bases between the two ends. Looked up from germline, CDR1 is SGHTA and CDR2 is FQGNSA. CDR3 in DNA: TGTGCCAGCAGCTTGGCAGCCCTGGGGAGGACGGTTGGCTACACCTTC. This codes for CASSLAALGRTVGYTF.

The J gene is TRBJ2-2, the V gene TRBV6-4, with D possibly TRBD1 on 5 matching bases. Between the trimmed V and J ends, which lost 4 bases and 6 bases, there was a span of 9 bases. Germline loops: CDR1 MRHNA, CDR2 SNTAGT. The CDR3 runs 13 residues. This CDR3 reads CASSAGPSGELFF. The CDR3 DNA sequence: TGTGCCAGCAGTGCAGGGCCGTCCGGGGAGCTGTTTTTT.

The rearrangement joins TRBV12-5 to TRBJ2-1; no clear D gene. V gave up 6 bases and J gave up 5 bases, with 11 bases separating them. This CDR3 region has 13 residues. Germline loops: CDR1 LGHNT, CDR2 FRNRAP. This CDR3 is CASGSIENNEQFF. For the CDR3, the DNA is TGTGCTAGTGGATCTATCGAAAACAATGAGCAGTTCTTC.

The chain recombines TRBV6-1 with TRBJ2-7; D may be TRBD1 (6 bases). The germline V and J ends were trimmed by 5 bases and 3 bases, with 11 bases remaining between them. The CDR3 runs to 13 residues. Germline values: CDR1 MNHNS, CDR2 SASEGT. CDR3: CASSSPRGYEQYF. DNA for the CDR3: TGTGCCAGCAGTAGCCCCAGGGGCTACGAGCAGTACTTC.

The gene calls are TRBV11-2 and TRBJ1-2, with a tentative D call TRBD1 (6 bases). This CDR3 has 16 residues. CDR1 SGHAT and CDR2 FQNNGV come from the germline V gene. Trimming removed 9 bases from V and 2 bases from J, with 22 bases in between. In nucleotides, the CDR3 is TGTGCCAGTAGTTCCCTCAGGGGTCCTGAGAACTATGGCTACACCTTC. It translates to CASSSLRGPENYGYTF.

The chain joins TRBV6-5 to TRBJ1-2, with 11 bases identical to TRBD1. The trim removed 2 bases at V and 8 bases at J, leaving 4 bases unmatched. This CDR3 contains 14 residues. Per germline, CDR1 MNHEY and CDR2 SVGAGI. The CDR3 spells CASSYTGQGGGYTF. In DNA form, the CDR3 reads TGTGCCAGCAGTTACACGGGACAGGGGGGCGGCTACACCTTC.

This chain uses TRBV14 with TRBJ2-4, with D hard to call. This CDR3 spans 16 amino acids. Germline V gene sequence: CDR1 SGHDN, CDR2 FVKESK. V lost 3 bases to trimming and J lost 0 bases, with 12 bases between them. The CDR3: CASSHGQLLAKNIQYF. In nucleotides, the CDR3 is TGTGCCAGCAGCCATGGGCAGCTACTAGCCAAAAACATTCAGTACTTC.

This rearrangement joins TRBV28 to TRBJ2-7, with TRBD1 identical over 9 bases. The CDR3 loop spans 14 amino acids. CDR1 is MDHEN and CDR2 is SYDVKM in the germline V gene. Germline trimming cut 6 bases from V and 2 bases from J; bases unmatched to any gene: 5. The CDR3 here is CASRGQGLAYEQYF. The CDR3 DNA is TGTGCCAGCAGGGGACAGGGCCTCGCCTACGAGCAGTACTTC.

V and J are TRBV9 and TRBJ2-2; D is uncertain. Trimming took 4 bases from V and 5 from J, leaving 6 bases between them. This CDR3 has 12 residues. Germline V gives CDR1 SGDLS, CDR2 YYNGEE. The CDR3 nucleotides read TGTGCCAGCAGCAGCAAGACCGGGGAGCTGTTTTTT. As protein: CASSSKTGELFF.

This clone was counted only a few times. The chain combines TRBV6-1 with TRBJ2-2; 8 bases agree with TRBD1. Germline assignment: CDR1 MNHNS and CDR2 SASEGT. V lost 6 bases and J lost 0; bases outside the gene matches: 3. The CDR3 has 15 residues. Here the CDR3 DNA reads TGTGCCAGCAGGGGGGGACAGGCGAACACCGGGGAGCTGTTTTTT. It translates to CASRGGQANTGELFF.